The present TCR beta chain was sequenced within a study of response to subunit inactivated influenza vaccine. Ten or more counts support this clonotype. TCRdb re-called the RT-PCR reads with MiXCR, one entry per CDR3 protein. The table has over 150,000 distinct CDR3 sequences, roughly 10% seen once. CDR3 length: 19 residues. Germline V gene lookup returns CDR1 SGHNT and CDR2 YENEEA. After removal of 4 bases from V and 2 bases from J, the junction contained 14 bases not matched to a gene. The source of this sequence is a man between 50 and 70 years old who received an inactivated influenza vaccine. Sequencing used CD8+ T cells sorted from PBMCs, obtained roughly 24 months after vaccination. The chain joins TRBV11-3 to TRBJ2-1, with 10 bases that match TRBD2. The CDR3 DNA reads as TGTGCCAGCAGCTCCAGATCAGTAGCGGGGGGTATAACCTACAATGAGCAGTTCTTC. It is translated as CASSSRSVAGGITYNEQFF.